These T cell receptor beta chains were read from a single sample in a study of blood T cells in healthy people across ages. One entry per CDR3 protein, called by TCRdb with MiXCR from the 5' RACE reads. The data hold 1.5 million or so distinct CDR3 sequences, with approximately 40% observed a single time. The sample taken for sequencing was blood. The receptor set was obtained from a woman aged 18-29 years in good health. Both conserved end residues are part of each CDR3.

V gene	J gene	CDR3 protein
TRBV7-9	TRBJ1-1	CASSLARAGHTEAFF
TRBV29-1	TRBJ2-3	CSTRFFSSTDTQYF
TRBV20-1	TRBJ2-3	CSAKLLSGGLADTQYF
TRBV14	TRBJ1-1	CASSFISGHHTEAFF
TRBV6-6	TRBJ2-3	CASSPPGGLSTDTQYF
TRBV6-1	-	CASSKTGLAGGRLAKNIQYF
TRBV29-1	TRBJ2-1	CSVAPRLAGYNEQFF
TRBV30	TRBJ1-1	CAWDRGSRNTEAFF
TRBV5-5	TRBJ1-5	CASSSTAYQPQHF
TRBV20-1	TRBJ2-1	CSARSGLAGEGLFF
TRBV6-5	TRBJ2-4	CASRYLTGAGNIQYF
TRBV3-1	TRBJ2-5	CASSLPTSGGQETQYF
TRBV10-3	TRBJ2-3	CAISEPTISLMAQYF
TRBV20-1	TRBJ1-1	CSATNGGGEAFF
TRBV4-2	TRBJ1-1	CASSQNSIRDGKAFF
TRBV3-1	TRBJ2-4	CASSQDRGTTSIQYF
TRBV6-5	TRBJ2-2	CASSLITGVTGELFF
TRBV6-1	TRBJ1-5	CASILDGSNQPQHF
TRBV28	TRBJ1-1	CASSLTGRSVLNTEAFF